The clone carrying this T cell receptor (beta chain) was seen a few times. The antigen is unknown. Sequence at one end of the junction differs from germline and may be a read error. The sample is drawn from a study of molecular identifiers for immune sequencing clone quantification. The study, taken as a whole, reports: Jurkat TCR RNA from one cell was spiked into 1 million or so naive cells, and it was reportedly detectable there. Clones with over 20 RNA copies captured over 97% of effector molecules but under 1% of naive ones.

TCRdb fed the PCR reads into MiXCR, producing one record per CDR3 protein. The repertoire holds just over 35,000 distinct CDR3 sequences, with around 20% as singletons. The TCR originated in a human donor in good health. Some libraries in this study had Jurkat cell RNA spiked in. Sequencing was performed on naive CD8+ T cells from blood, with Jurkat cell RNA spiked in. Subset given: FACS-sorted CD8+CD4-CCR7+CD45RA+ naive T cells.

CDR3 coding DNA: TGTGCCAACAGTTTATTACGGGAGAGGACAGATACGCAGTATTTT. Its translation: CANSLLRERTDTQYF. This chain links TRBV27 with TRBJ2-3; D possibly corresponds to TRBD2 (6 bases). This CDR3 region has 15 residues. The germline V gene has CDR1 MNHEY and CDR2 SMNVEV (reference sequence).